Reported below is one TCR beta chain. Its antigen remains unidentified. No much larger clone is present one base from it, and per-base qualities are unavailable. TCR beta CDR3 regions were amplified from RNA transcripts for repertoire sequencing. A first-round RT-PCR used HTBI primers with the Qiagen OneStep RT-PCR kit, followed by a second-round multiplex PCR, size selection and purification. Sequencing of the libraries was carried out on an Illumina HiSeq2000 in paired-end mode with 100 bp reads. For the original study's pipeline: Reads were processed with SOAPnuke, discarding reads with adapters, uncalled bases, mean Phred below 15, or no exact constant-primer or identifier match. High-quality paired reads were merged with COPE v1.2.5. Unique nucleotide sequences were defined as clonotypes and aligned to IMGT TRB V, D and J references using MiTCR v1.1. Analysis was restricted to V-J combinations with a frequency above 0.0001, which covered 98% to 99.2% of repertoires. For each V-J combination, a TCR clonal expansion and chaos score was defined as the ratio of F50 clonal expansion to chaos observed in the TCRdist matrix. Welch's t-statistics and random forest were used to reduce the features to approximately 13 V-J combinations, which were then used as input to a naive Bayes classifier. Thyroid-blood repertoire similarity was quantified with the Morisita-Horn index. The public reads were quality trimmed at Q25 with fastp and then assembled into clones with MiXCR by TCRdb, keeping productive beta chains. Rows with one shared CDR3 protein collapse into an entry with the most common genes and DNA. The V and J calls reflect TCRdb's pipeline rather than the authors' work. Counted in this sample were 500,000 to 600,000 distinct CDR3 sequences; about 35% of them appeared once. The ten largest account for about 4.2% of the sample.

The sample originates from a study of Graves' ophthalmopathy and Graves' hyperthyroidism (dated by TCRdb to between 2018 and 2020). With respect to the entire study: Hyperthyroidism was defined as stable when no progression to ophthalmopathy occurred within 18 months of follow-up. To tell Graves' ophthalmopathy apart from Graves' hyperthyroidism, and to predict which patients would progress to ophthalmopathy, the study relied on TCR beta repertoire signatures. In more than five hyperthyroidism patients, T-cell repertoires of thyroid tissue and blood were compared. An independent validation cohort was composed of fewer than 20 hyperthyroidism patients and 17 patients who later progressed from hyperthyroidism to ophthalmopathy. In total, 135 blood samples were TCR-sequenced: fewer than 50 ophthalmopathy, some 80 hyperthyroidism and some 17 hyperthyroidism-to-ophthalmopathy patients. Following sample collection, hyperthyroidism patients were given methimazole at a starting dose of 30 mg daily, and ophthalmopathy patients were given high-dose intravenous methylprednisolone. A discovery set of 100 patients (about 45 ophthalmopathy, 55 to 65 stable hyperthyroidism) was enrolled to explore V-J signatures distinguishing ophthalmopathy from hyperthyroidism.

Patients with hyperthyroidism were aged 18 to 65 years, had been newly diagnosed, and had a disease duration of less than 2 months. Patients with other autoimmune diseases, uncontrolled infections, pregnancy or lactation were excluded from the study. Clinical symptoms, serum thyroxine, TRAb, thyroid ultrasound and orbital computed tomography were used for diagnosis. Total RNA was extracted using Trizol reagent, and RNA quality was checked on an Agilent 2100 Bioanalyzer. Reading from cysteine to phenylalanine, the CDR3 counts 14 amino acids. Just the 42-base CDR3 DNA is kept, in frame starting at base 1. Sequences SGHRS (CDR1) and YFSETQ (CDR2) are obtained from the germline V gene. Trimming costs V 4 bases and J 0 bases, and their ends lie 10 bases apart. Overall study outcomes, separate from this receptor: In validation, the model predicted ophthalmopathy progression with about 71% sensitivity and about 73% specificity; roughly eleven predicted patients were CT-confirmed with GO in a median of approximately six months. Sample size was not predetermined statistically, and investigators were not blinded to group allocation. In cross-validation, the 13-signature model distinguished ophthalmopathy from stable hyperthyroidism with 85% to 90% sensitivity and almost 83% specificity, and in the test set the corresponding values were about 80% and 75%. Most of the expanded thyroid clonotypes with a frequency above 0.001 were also detected in blood, and it was suggested that the thyroid immune response may be reflected by blood repertoires.

The sequencing sample was made of peripheral blood or thyroid tissue (not recorded which). The V and J genes are TRBV5-1 and TRBJ2-5, with an unclear D gene assignment. The receptor comes from an adult man with Graves' hyperthyroidism. The CDR3 protein sequence reads: CASSKAPNQETQYF. Read as DNA, the sequence is TGCGCCAGCAGCAAAGCCCCCAACCAAGAGACCCAGTACTTC.